One and the same sample provided the 15 T cell receptor beta chains below, sequenced in a study of OX40 agonist ivuxolimab in advanced cancers. Sequenced by immunoSEQ multiplex PCR; TCRdb stores in-frame clones only, minus some. The table lists about 83,000 clones, more than 75% of them singletons. Sequenced here: CD4+ or CD8+ T cells sorted from blood, sampled in a trial of the OX40 agonist ivuxolimab. These receptors all stem from an adult with an advanced solid tumor such as melanoma, head and neck, liver or kidney cancer.

The chain is built from TRBV6-1 and TRBJ2-7, with 10 bases identical to TRBD1. CDR1 and CDR2 from the germline V gene are MNHNS and SASEGT. The trim removed 0 bases at V and 3 bases at J, leaving 8 bases unmatched. CDR3 length: 17 amino acids. CDR3 in DNA: TGTGCCAGCAGTGAAGCGGCTCCGGGACAGGGGCGCTACGAGCAGTACTTC. Translation gives CASSEAAPGQGRYEQYF.

The V and J genes are TRBV5-1 and TRBJ1-4; tentatively, D is TRBD1 (6 bases). The CDR3 totals 14 residues. Germline CDR1 SGHRS, CDR2 YFSETQ. Trimming stripped 4 bases from V and 6 bases from J, with 13 bases between. The CDR3 spells CASSQTGRDEKLFF. CDR3 coding DNA: TGCGCCAGCAGCCAAACAGGGCGCGATGAAAAACTGTTTTTT.

The chain links TRBV30 to TRBJ2-5; 7 positions match TRBD2. Germline loops: CDR1 GTSNPN, CDR2 SVGIG (reference sequence). Trimming removed 0 bases from V and 7 bases from J; junction bases left unmatched: 5. The CDR3 loop spans 13 amino acids. CDR3 DNA sequence: TGTGCCTGGAGTGTCGCGGGGGAAGGGACCCAGTACTTC. This gives the protein CAWSVAGEGTQYF. The full variable domain, with the rest looked up from reference TRBV30 and TRBJ2-5, is SQTIHQWPATLVQPVGSPLSLECTVEGTSNPNLYWYRQAAGRGLQLLFYSVGIGQISSEVPQNLSASRPQDRQFILSSKKLLLSDSGFYLCAWSVAGEGTQYFGPGTRLLVL.

The chain joins TRBV6-1 to TRBJ2-1; D is perhaps TRBD2 (6 bases). V was pared by 2 bases and J by 8 bases, with 10 bases between. This CDR3 spans 13 amino acids. Germline V gene data show CDR1 as MNHNS and CDR2 as SASEGT. Written as DNA, the CDR3 is TGTGCCAGCAGTGAACCGGGCGGGGATGAGCAGTTCTTC. It encodes CASSEPGGDEQFF.

V gene TRBV27 combines with J gene TRBJ2-7; TRBD2 might be the D (6 bases). The CDR3 is 15 amino acids. The V end was cut by 3 bases, the J end by 4 bases, with 16 bases between. Germline loops: CDR1 MNHEY, CDR2 SMNVEV (reference sequence). Written as DNA, the CDR3 is TGTGCCAGCAGTTTCCTCCCCGGGACTGATTACGAGCAGTACTTC. Protein sequence: CASSFLPGTDYEQYF.

This clone was counted once. V and J are TRBV30 and TRBJ2-5, with 8 bases aligning to TRBD1. Germline V gene sequence: CDR1 GTSNPN, CDR2 SVGIG (reference sequence). Losses at the gene ends were 3 bases for V and 4 bases for J; bases not matched to a gene: 1. This CDR3 region has 12 residues. This chain's CDR3 is CAWRGQGETQYF. CDR3 bases: TGTGCCTGGAGAGGACAGGGAGAGACCCAGTACTTC.

The chain links TRBV7-2 to TRBJ2-7; D is perhaps TRBD2 (7 bases). This CDR3 is 15 amino acids long. Between the trimmed V and J ends, which lost 5 bases and 6 bases, there was a span of 20 bases. Germline CDR1 is SGHTA and CDR2 is FQGNSA. CDR3 sequence: CASSPPSAGASEQYF. The CDR3 DNA sequence: TGTGCCAGCAGCCCCCCTAGCGCGGGGGCAAGCGAGCAGTACTTC.

This chain joins TRBV9 and TRBJ2-7, with D perhaps matching TRBD1 (6 bases). Per germline, CDR1 SGDLS and CDR2 YYNGEE. CDR3 size: 14 residues. The V end lost 3 bases, the J end lost 2 bases, and 12 bases lay between the germline ends. CDR3 region: CASSGGQSTYEQYF. CDR3 sequence (DNA): TGTGCCAGCAGCGGGGGGCAGAGCACCTACGAGCAGTACTTC.

The CDR3 sequence is CASSLGLPGANIQYF. Written as DNA, the CDR3 is TGTGCCAGCAGCTTAGGCTTGCCAGGGGCAAACATTCAGTACTTC. V and J are TRBV7-2 and TRBJ2-4; TRBD1 might be the D (6 bases). The germline gives CDR1 SGHTA, CDR2 FQGNSA. The CDR3 is made up of 15 amino acids. Trimming shortened V by 1 base and J by 6 bases, and 13 bases separated the two germline ends.

The chain recombines TRBV5-1 with TRBJ2-5, with 7 bases lining up with TRBD1. This CDR3 region has 14 residues. Germline V gene lookup returns CDR1 SGHRS and CDR2 YFSETQ. Trimming cost V 1 base and J 5 bases; bases outside gene matches: 5. CDR3 in DNA: TGCGCCAGCAGCTTGCTAGGGGGCAGGGAGACCCAGTACTTC. It is translated as CASSLLGGRETQYF.

The V and J genes are TRBV29-1 and TRBJ2-7; perhaps TRBD2 as D (5 bases). The length of the CDR3 is 12 residues. Per germline, CDR1 SQVTM and CDR2 ANQGSEA. V was cut by 6 bases and J by 3 bases, with 12 bases left in between. CDR3 nucleotides: TGCAGCGTCCGGGGTGGGCTCTACGAGCAGTACTTC. Encoded protein: CSVRGGLYEQYF.

The V call is TRBV5-1, the J call TRBJ1-4, with 10 bases matching TRBD1. Germline-derived CDR1 and CDR2 are SGHRS and YFSETQ. Unmatched junction bases numbered 4, after V lost 5 bases and J lost 0 bases. This CDR3 contains 16 residues. The CDR3 loop is CASRSGTGATNEKLFF. The CDR3 nucleotides read TGCGCCAGCAGATCCGGGACAGGGGCAACTAATGAAAAACTGTTTTTT.

The chain employs TRBV9 and TRBJ2-3; D might be TRBD1 (7 bases). The V end lost 4 bases, the J end lost 0 bases, and 15 bases lay between the germline ends. This CDR3 is built from 16 residues. Per germline, CDR1 SGDLS and CDR2 YYNGEE. CDR3 nucleotides: TGTGCCAGCAGCTCCAGGGGGGCAGGGAGCACAGATACGCAGTATTTT. It encodes CASSSRGAGSTDTQYF. Combining the CDR3 with reference TRBV9 and TRBJ2-3 gives the whole variable domain DSGVTQTPKHLITATGQRVTLRCSPRSGDLSVYWYQQSLDQGLQFLIQYYNGEERAKGNILERFSAQQFPDLHSELNLSSLELGDSALYFCASSSRGAGSTDTQYFGPGTRLTVL.

V is TRBV7-2 and J is TRBJ1-1; maybe TRBD1 (5 bases). The CDR3 loop spans 14 amino acids. V was shortened by 0 bases and J by 4 bases, with 9 bases between the two germline ends. The V gene's germline CDR1 is SGHTA and CDR2 FQGNSA. CDR3 coding DNA: TGTGCCAGCAGCTTAGCCCAGGGAGGCACTGAAGCTTTCTTT. As protein: CASSLAQGGTEAFF.

This chain links TRBV6-6 with TRBJ1-5, with D hard to call. CDR1 and CDR2 (germline): MNHNY, SVGAGI (reference sequence). The CDR3 spans 12 residues. The V end lost 2 bases, the J end lost 6 bases, and 5 bases lay between the germline ends. The CDR3 protein is CASSYGSQPQHF. DNA of the CDR3: TGTGCCAGCAGTTACGGGTCTCAGCCCCAGCATTTT.